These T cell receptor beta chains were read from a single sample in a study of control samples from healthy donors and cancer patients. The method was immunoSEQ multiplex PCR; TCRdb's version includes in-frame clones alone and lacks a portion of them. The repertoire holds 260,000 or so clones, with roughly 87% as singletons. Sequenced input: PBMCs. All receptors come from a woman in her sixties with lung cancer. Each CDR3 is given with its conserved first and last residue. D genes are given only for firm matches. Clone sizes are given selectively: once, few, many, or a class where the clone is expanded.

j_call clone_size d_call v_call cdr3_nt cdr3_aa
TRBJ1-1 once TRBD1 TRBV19 TGTGCCAGTACGGGACAGGGGTGGTACACTGAAGCTTTCTTT CASTGQGWYTEAFF
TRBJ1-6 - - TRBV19 TGTGCCAGTAGTATCGGGATAAGGGGTAATTCACCCCTCCACTTT CASSIGIRGNSPLHF
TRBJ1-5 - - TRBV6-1 TGTGCCAGCAGTGAGGCTACCCCCGCCGGGCAGCCCCAGCATTTT CASSEATPAGQPQHF
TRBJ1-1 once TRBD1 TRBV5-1 TGCGCCAGCAGCCTGGAGACAGGGGACGAAGCTTTCTTT CASSLETGDEAFF
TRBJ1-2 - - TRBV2 TGTGCCAGCAGTGACCCGAGAAACTATGGCTACACCTTC CASSDPRNYGYTF
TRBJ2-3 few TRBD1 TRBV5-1 TGCGCCAGCAGCGCTGGGGACAGGGTAGGGACAGATACGCAGTATTTT CASSAGDRVGTDTQYF
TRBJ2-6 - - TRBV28 TGTGCCAGCAGAATCAGGGACGGGGCCAACGTCCTGACTTTC CASRIRDGANVLTF
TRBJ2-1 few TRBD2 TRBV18 TGTGCCAGCTCACCAGCCAGCGGGAGCTCCTACAATGAGCAGTTCTTC CASSPASGSSYNEQFF
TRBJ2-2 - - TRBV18 TGTGCCAGCTCACCACGAAGGGACACCGGGGAGCTGTTTTTT CASSPRRDTGELFF
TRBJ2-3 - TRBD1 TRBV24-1 TGTGCCACCACTGGGACAGGGCCCACAGATACGCAGTATTTT CATTGTGPTDTQYF
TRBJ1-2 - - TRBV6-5 TGTGCCACCCAAGTGCGAGGGGGGACTAACTATGGCTACACCTTC CATQVRGGTNYGYTF
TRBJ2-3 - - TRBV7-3 TGTGCCAGCAGCGTAGACTACTCAGATACGCAGTATTTT CASSVDYSDTQYF
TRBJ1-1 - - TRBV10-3 TGTGCCATCAGGGAGAAAGGTCTGAACACTGAAGCTTTCTTT CAIREKGLNTEAFF
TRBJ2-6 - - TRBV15 TGTGCCACCAGCAGAGTGGCGTTCAGGGCCGGGGCCAACGTCCTGACTTTC CATSRVAFRAGANVLTF
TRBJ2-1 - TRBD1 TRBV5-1 TGCGCCAGCAGCTCCGGGACAGCCGATTTCTCCTACAATGAGCAGTTCTTC CASSSGTADFSYNEQFF
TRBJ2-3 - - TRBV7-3 TGTGCCAGCAGCCCCACCTCTAGGACAGATACGCAGTATTTT CASSPTSRTDTQYF
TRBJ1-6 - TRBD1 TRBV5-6 TGTGCCAGCAGGAGGGGGCCGAGCTCCTATAATTCACCCCTCCACTTT CASRRGPSSYNSPLHF
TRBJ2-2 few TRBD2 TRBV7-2 TGTGCCAGCAGCCCCAGGGGTTCTAGCGGGGGGGCCCTCGGGGAGCTGTTTTTT CASSPRGSSGGALGELFF
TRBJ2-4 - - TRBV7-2 TGTGCCAGCAGACGGGACGTCAAAAACATTCAGTACTTC CASRRDVKNIQYF
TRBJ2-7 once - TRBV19 TGTGCCAGTAGTATAGGAGGACGGAACAACGTTAACCGCTACGAGCAGTACTTC CASSIGGRNNVNRYEQYF
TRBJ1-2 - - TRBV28 TGTGCCAGCAGTTTAAATCAGGGTGGTAGCACCTTC CASSLNQGGSTF
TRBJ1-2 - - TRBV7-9 TGTGCCAGCAGCTTAGGGGGGATGAGCTATGGCTACACCTTC CASSLGGMSYGYTF
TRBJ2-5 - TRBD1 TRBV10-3 TGTGCCATCAGTGGGACAGGCGGCCAAGAGACCCAGTACTTC CAISGTGGQETQYF
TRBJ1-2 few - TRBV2 TGTGCCAGCAGTGTGACTCCTCGTCGGGGCTACACCTTC CASSVTPRRGYTF
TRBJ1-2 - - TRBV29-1 TGCAGCGTTGTTGTGGGGAATGGCTACACCTTC CSVVVGNGYTF
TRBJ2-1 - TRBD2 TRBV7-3 TGTGCCAGCAGCCCCACTAGCGGGAGAAGTAATGAGCAGTTCTTC CASSPTSGRSNEQFF
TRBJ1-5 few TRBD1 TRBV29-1 TGCAGCGTTGAGGGTCAGGGGGGACAGCCCCAGCATTTT CSVEGQGGQPQHF
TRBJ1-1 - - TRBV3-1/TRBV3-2 TGTGCCAGCAGCCAAGGAACACGGACGGCTTTCTTT CASSQGTRTAFF
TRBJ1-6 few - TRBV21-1 TGTGCCATTCTTAGCCGGCCTGGTTCACCCCTCCACTTT CAILSRPGSPLHF
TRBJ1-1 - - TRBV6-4 TGTGCCAGCAGAGAAACCAACGAAAACACTGAAGCTTTCTTT CASRETNENTEAFF
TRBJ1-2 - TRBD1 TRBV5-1 TGCGCCAGCAGCTTGGCCGGACAGGGGGCCCATGGCTACACCTTC CASSLAGQGAHGYTF
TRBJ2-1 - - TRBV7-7 TGTGCCAGCAGCTTAGGGCGGTCCTACAATGAGCAGTTCTTC CASSLGRSYNEQFF
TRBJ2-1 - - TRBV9 TGTGCCAGCAGCGTCCCCGGAGGGCATGAGCAGTTCTTC CASSVPGGHEQFF